Shown below are 28 T cell receptor beta chains from a single sample sequenced in a study of T cells in tuberculosis. Thawed, overnight-rested PBMC were stained with GMM-loaded CD1B tetramer, viability dye and anti-CD3, then sorted. The CD1B tetramers carried C32 glucose monomycolate purified from Rhodococcus equi. Produced via immunoSEQ multiplex PCR; TCRdb's table is partial and in-frame only. The sample lists 85,000 to 100,000 clones; around 90% were seen once. The specimen sequenced was CD1b-GMM tetramer-negative cells sorted from PBMCs. These receptors came from an adult woman with latent tuberculosis.

The chain employs TRBV11-3 and TRBJ2-3; tentative D call: TRBD1 (5 bases). Trimming took off 3 bases at V and 4 bases at J, with 14 bases between the two ends. The CDR3 has 15 residues. Germline V gene data show CDR1 as SGHNT and CDR2 as YENEEA. DNA of the CDR3: TGTGCCAGCAGCTTTTGGGGCGGAAACCCAGATACGCAGTATTTT. Its translation is CASSFWGGNPDTQYF.

The chain joins TRBV6-1 to TRBJ2-7, with 9 bases aligning to TRBD1. Germline CDR1 reads MNHNS; CDR2 reads SASEGT. After removal of 7 bases from V and 2 bases from J, the junction contained 3 bases not matched to a gene. This CDR3 is 13 amino acids long. The CDR3, as DNA: TGTGCCAGCACTGGGACAGGGCCCTACGAGCAGTACTTC. Encoded protein: CASTGTGPYEQYF.

This rearrangement joins TRBV7-9 to TRBJ1-5; the D is unclear. Trimming removed 3 bases from V and 2 bases from J, with 2 bases in between. This CDR3 region has 12 residues. Germline-derived CDR1 and CDR2 are SEHNR and FQNEAQ (reference sequence). The DNA for the CDR3 is TGTGCCAGCAGCTTCGGCAATCAGCCCCAGCATTTT. This codes for CASSFGNQPQHF.

The chain combines TRBV7-9 with TRBJ2-1; 8 positions agree with TRBD2. Looked up from germline, CDR1 is SEHNR and CDR2 is FQNEAQ (reference sequence). This CDR3 region has 14 residues. Germline trimming cut 10 bases from V and 8 bases from J; bases unmatched to any gene: 13. CDR3 sequence (DNA): TGTGCCACTGGGCCGGGGGGGCTTATGGATGAGCAGTTCTTC. It encodes CATGPGGLMDEQFF.

The genes are TRBV6-1 and TRBJ1-4; 7 nucleotides match TRBD1. J gave up 5 bases and V 3 bases, and 6 bases lay outside the gene matches. This CDR3 contains 15 residues. CDR1 is MNHNS and CDR2 is SASEGT in the germline V gene. The CDR3 here is CASSELPGQNEKLFF. CDR3 DNA: TGTGCCAGCAGTGAGCTACCGGGACAGAATGAAAAACTGTTTTTT.

The chain couples TRBV9 to TRBJ2-3; D perhaps matches TRBD2 (6 bases). Germline values: CDR1 SGDLS, CDR2 YYNGEE. Between the trimmed V and J ends, which lost 4 bases and 4 bases, there was a span of 13 bases. The length of the CDR3 is 14 residues. CDR3 residues: CASSFGSGSDTQYF. The CDR3 nucleotides are TGTGCCAGCAGCTTCGGCAGCGGGTCAGATACGCAGTATTTT.

For the CDR3, the DNA is TGTGCCAGCAAGCGTGACACTGAAGCTTTCTTT. This codes for CASKRDTEAFF. The chain combines TRBV6-1 with TRBJ1-1; D is unclear. The CDR3 contains 11 residues. The V gene lost 7 bases and the J gene lost 3 bases, with 6 bases spanning the gap. CDR1 is MNHNS and CDR2 is SASEGT in the germline V gene.

This clone was observed a handful of times. The gene calls are TRBV7-8 and TRBJ1-1; 8 positions agree with TRBD1. The CDR3 loop spans 18 amino acids. V shed 1 base and J 0 bases; nucleotides not matched to a gene: 10. Germline CDR1 reads SGHVS; CDR2 reads FQNEAQ. As DNA, the CDR3 is TGTGCCAGCAGCTTAGTCGGGTTGACAGGGGTACTGAACACTGAAGCTTTCTTT. Translated: CASSLVGLTGVLNTEAFF.

This clone appeared a single time. This chain joins TRBV9 and TRBJ2-1, with 9 positions matching TRBD1. This CDR3 contains 16 residues. Germline CDR1 reads SGDLS; CDR2 reads YYNGEE. Unmatched junction bases numbered 11, after V lost 4 bases and J lost 6 bases. The CDR3 region is CASSPRGWDRANEQFF. The CDR3 nucleotides read TGTGCCAGCAGCCCTAGGGGGTGGGACAGGGCCAATGAGCAGTTCTTC.

This chain links TRBV6-1 with TRBJ1-5, with 7 bases identical to TRBD1. Germline V gene sequence: CDR1 MNHNS, CDR2 SASEGT. The CDR3 has 16 amino acids. V lost 2 bases to trimming and J lost 6 bases; unmatched junction nucleotides: 10. The DNA for the CDR3 is TGTGCCAGCAGTGAATCACCGACAGGGATGAGTCAGCCCCAGCATTTT. Translated, it gives CASSESPTGMSQPQHF.

The chain recombines TRBV4-2 with TRBJ1-6; TRBD1 aligns across 10 bases. The trim removed 4 bases at V and 3 bases at J, leaving 9 bases unmatched. This CDR3 contains 18 residues. Per germline, CDR1 LGHNA and CDR2 YNFKEQ. Here the CDR3 DNA reads TGTGCCAGCAGCCCTAACCCCGGGACAGGGGACTATAATTCACCCCTCCACTTT. Translating it yields CASSPNPGTGDYNSPLHF.

The rearrangement uses TRBV25-1 and TRBJ1-5, with TRBD1 identical over 12 bases. Germline CDR1 and CDR2: MGHDK and SYGVNS. The CDR3 runs 14 residues. Losses at the gene ends were 3 bases for V and 7 bases for J; bases not matched to a gene: 1. CDR3 region: CASSEGQGAQPQHF. Here the CDR3 DNA reads TGTGCCAGCAGTGAGGGACAGGGGGCCCAGCCCCAGCATTTT.

The V call is TRBV5-6, the J call TRBJ1-6; 8 nucleotides match TRBD1. The CDR3 has 15 amino acids. Looked up from germline, CDR1 is SGHDT and CDR2 is YYEEEE. V lost 3 bases and J lost 9; bases outside the gene matches: 8. DNA for the CDR3: TGTGCCAGCAGCTCGGGGACAGGTTTCTCTTCACCCCTCCACTTT. It encodes CASSSGTGFSSPLHF.

The genes are TRBV11-2 and TRBJ2-7; 15 bases match TRBD2. Per germline, CDR1 SGHAT and CDR2 FQNNGV. The junction had 3 bases not matched to a gene; V was cut back by 3 bases and J by 3 bases. The CDR3 is made up of 16 amino acids. CDR3: CASSFSGLAGGYEQYF. The CDR3 coding sequence is TGTGCCAGCAGCTTCTCGGGACTAGCGGGGGGCTACGAGCAGTACTTC. The full variable domain, its missing parts supplied by reference TRBV11-2 and TRBJ2-7, is EAGVAQSPRYKIIEKRQSVAFWCNPISGHATLYWYQQILGQGPKLLIQFQNNGVVDDSQLPKDRFSAERLKGVDSTLKIQPAKLEDSAVYLCASSFSGLAGGYEQYFGPGTRLTVT.

The rearrangement joins TRBV6-1 to TRBJ1-2, with 9 bases identical to TRBD1. The CDR3 sequence is 16 residues long. Unmatched junction bases numbered 4, after V lost 2 bases and J lost 0 bases. Germline values: CDR1 MNHNS, CDR2 SASEGT. The CDR3 coding sequence is TGTGCCAGCAGTGAACCTGGGACAGGGCCTAACTATGGCTACACCTTC. It specifies CASSEPGTGPNYGYTF.

The V gene is TRBV13, the J gene TRBJ2-1, with a possible D match to TRBD1 (5 bases). CDR3 length: 15 residues. Trimming left V 4 bases short and J 3 bases short, with 13 bases between. CDR1 PRHDT and CDR2 FYEKMQ come from the germline V gene (reference sequence). The CDR3 DNA follows: TGTGCCAGCAGCTCCCAAGGGCAGGGCTACAATGAGCAGTTCTTC. It specifies CASSSQGQGYNEQFF.

The chain carries TRBV28 and TRBJ1-6, with a weak D call TRBD1 (5 bases). Germline V gives CDR1 MDHEN, CDR2 SYDVKM. Trimming left V 2 bases short and J 1 base short, with 6 bases between. This CDR3 has 15 amino acids. CDR3 nucleotide sequence: TGTGCCAGCAGTTTACAGGGATCCTATAATTCACCCCTCCACTTT. It encodes CASSLQGSYNSPLHF.

About this clone: Mismatch with germline at one junction end may stem from a read error. The chain carries TRBV7-7 and TRBJ1-5; D is perhaps TRBD1 (6 bases). The CDR3 runs to 13 residues. Germline V CDR1 and CDR2: SSHAT, FNYEAQ (reference sequence). This CDR3 is CASSGGAGQPQHF. Written as DNA, the CDR3 is TGTGCTAGCAGCGGGGGCGCAGGGCAGCCCCAGCATTTT.

The J gene is TRBJ1-1, the V gene TRBV7-8; unclear D gene. CDR1 and CDR2 from the germline V gene are SGHVS and FQNEAQ. The ends were cut back, 5 bases at V and 0 bases at J, with 16 bases in the middle. The length of the CDR3 is 16 residues. The CDR3 DNA reads as TGTGCCAGCAGCCTCCTTTTAGGAGCCCTGAACACTGAAGCTTTCTTT. Its translation: CASSLLLGALNTEAFF.

The J gene is TRBJ2-2, the V gene TRBV5-4; 15 bases match TRBD2. Germline loops: CDR1 SGHNT, CDR2 YYREEE (reference sequence). This CDR3 has 18 residues. CDR3 protein: CAGGLAGGSFANTGELFF. The CDR3 DNA reads TGTGCTGGGGGACTAGCGGGGGGATCCTTCGCGAACACCGGGGAGCTGTTTTTT.

This clone came up once. The chain couples TRBV6-1 to TRBJ2-6; D remains ambiguous. Per germline, CDR1 MNHNS and CDR2 SASEGT. The length of the CDR3 is 11 residues. Trimming took off 7 bases at V and 4 bases at J, with 2 bases between the two ends. The CDR3 nucleotides are TGTGCCAGCACGGGGGCCAACGTCCTGACTTTC. The encoded protein is CASTGANVLTF.

V and J are TRBV13 and TRBJ1-2; possible D gene TRBD1, 6 bases. Germline-derived CDR1 and CDR2 are PRHDT and FYEKMQ (reference sequence). The CDR3 is 15 amino acids. V gave up 5 bases and J gave up 0 bases, with 13 bases separating them. The CDR3 is CASSRGGGANYGYTF. CDR3 DNA sequence: TGTGCCAGCAGCCGCGGGGGGGGCGCTAACTATGGCTACACCTTC.

This chain uses TRBV15 with TRBJ2-1; possibly TRBD2 for D (5 bases). Germline-derived CDR1 and CDR2 are LNHNV and YYDKDF (reference sequence). The CDR3 is made up of 16 amino acids. The V gene lost 2 bases and the J gene lost 4 bases, with 15 bases spanning the gap. DNA of the CDR3: TGTGCCACCAGCAGATTCTCAAGTGAGGGATACAATGAGCAGTTCTTC. Protein product: CATSRFSSEGYNEQFF.

The chain is built from TRBV9 and TRBJ1-2; D gene unclear. This CDR3 contains 14 residues. V was cut by 5 bases and J by 4 bases, with 15 bases left in between. Per germline, CDR1 SGDLS and CDR2 YYNGEE. CDR3: CASSYYGTGYGYTF. For the CDR3, the DNA is TGTGCCAGCAGTTACTACGGTACGGGCTATGGCTACACCTTC.

The rearrangement links TRBV2 to TRBJ2-7; 7 positions agree with TRBD1. J gave up 3 bases and V 8 bases, and 13 bases lay outside the gene matches. This CDR3 comprises 15 residues. Germline CDR1 reads SNHLY; CDR2 reads FYNNEI. For the CDR3, the DNA is TGTGCCAGCCGACCTAACAGGGGTTATCTCTACGAGCAGTACTTC. It codes for CASRPNRGYLYEQYF.

CDR3 residues: CASSVGQGASGNTIYF. The CDR3 DNA sequence: TGTGCCAGCAGCGTGGGACAGGGGGCTTCTGGAAACACCATATATTTT. This chain joins TRBV5-6 and TRBJ1-3, with 12 bases identical to TRBD1. The germline gives CDR1 SGHDT, CDR2 YYEEEE. Unmatched junction bases numbered 3, after V lost 4 bases and J lost 1 base. There are 16 residues in the CDR3.

This rearrangement joins TRBV25-1 to TRBJ1-1; possibly TRBD1 for D (6 bases). Per germline, CDR1 MGHDK and CDR2 SYGVNS. The CDR3 spans 13 residues. V was pared by 5 bases and J by 6 bases, with 13 bases between. CDR3 sequence (DNA): TGTGCCAGCAGTCCTCGCAGGGGTGCTGAAGCTTTCTTT. Amino acid sequence: CASSPRRGAEAFF.

This clone has just a few counts. The genes are TRBV27 and TRBJ1-5; maybe TRBD1 (5 bases). CDR1 MNHEY and CDR2 SMNVEV come from the germline V gene (reference sequence). The CDR3 has 14 residues. With 0 bases removed from V and 4 bases from J, the gap between germline ends came to 7 bases. CDR3 coding DNA: TGTGCCAGCAGTTTATCCGGGGGTAATCAGCCCCAGCATTTT. It codes for CASSLSGGNQPQHF.